The 27 T cell receptor beta chains presented below share a single source sample, sequenced in a study of blood T cell repertoires in COVID-19. Sequenced by immunoSEQ multiplex PCR; TCRdb stores in-frame clones only, minus some. Here the sample spans 400,000 to 550,000 clones, approximately 90% being singletons. The material sequenced was peripheral blood. Receptors originate from a woman aged 25-40 years with acute or convalescent COVID-19.

This clone has a single count. The V call is TRBV5-6, the J call TRBJ1-4, with D unclear. Looked up from germline, CDR1 is SGHDT and CDR2 is YYEEEE. V lost 1 base, J lost 7 bases, and 11 bases lay in between. The CDR3 covers 14 residues. The CDR3 is CASSLNPRIEKLFF. Here the CDR3 DNA reads TGTGCCAGCAGCTTGAACCCCAGAATTGAAAAACTGTTTTTT.

The chain recombines TRBV2 with TRBJ2-7, with 8 positions matching TRBD1. The CDR3 consists of 13 residues. J lost 3 bases, V lost 6 bases, and 4 bases had no gene match. Germline V gene lookup returns CDR1 SNHLY and CDR2 FYNNEI. The CDR3 protein is CASSTTGVYEQYF. The CDR3 region has the DNA TGTGCCAGCAGCACGACAGGGGTCTACGAGCAGTACTTC.

The rearrangement links TRBV5-1 to TRBJ1-2; 9 nucleotides agree with TRBD1. The V segment lost 6 bases and the J segment 5 bases; nucleotides outside the gene matches: 5. Per the germline V gene, CDR1 is SGHRS and CDR2 is YFSETQ. There are 13 residues in the CDR3. Here the CDR3 DNA reads TGCGCCAGCACCGTAGACAGGGGGTATGGCTACACCTTC. It translates to CASTVDRGYGYTF.

A single count supports this clone. The chain recombines TRBV11-2 with TRBJ2-7, with 9 bases lining up with TRBD1. The CDR3 extends over 18 amino acids. The V segment lost 2 bases and the J segment 7 bases; nucleotides outside the gene matches: 18. Germline V gene sequence: CDR1 SGHAT, CDR2 FQNNGV. The DNA for the CDR3 is TGTGCCAGCAGCTTACGTTCCCTGGGGACAGGGTCTATCAGGGAGCAGTACTTC. It encodes CASSLRSLGTGSIREQYF.

The V and J genes are TRBV24-1 and TRBJ1-5; D remains unclear. V shed 3 bases and J shed 0 bases, with 5 bases lying between them. The CDR3 runs 14 residues. The germline V gene encodes CDR1 KGHDR and CDR2 SFDVKD. CDR3 in DNA: TGTGCCACCAGTGATAGCGATAGCAATCAGCCCCAGCATTTT. This encodes CATSDSDSNQPQHF.

This clone was picked up one time. The chain joins TRBV5-1 to TRBJ2-2; D possibly corresponds to TRBD1 (6 bases). V was trimmed by 2 bases and J by 6 bases, leaving 11 bases between them. The germline V gene has CDR1 SGHRS and CDR2 YFSETQ. The CDR3 has 14 residues. DNA of the CDR3: TGCGCCAGCAGCTTAGCAGGGGAACCCGGGGAGCTGTTTTTT. It translates to CASSLAGEPGELFF.

Points on this clone: Other DNA sequences in this sample translate to the same CDR3. The chain has TRBV30 and TRBJ2-5; D not resolved. The CDR3 extends over 11 amino acids. V lost 2 bases and J lost 5, with 6 bases in between. The germline V gene encodes CDR1 GTSNPN and CDR2 SVGIG (reference sequence). The CDR3 DNA sequence: TGTGCCTGGAGTTCCGGTGAGACCCAGTACTTC. Protein product: CAWSSGETQYF.

The chain couples TRBV5-5 to TRBJ1-5; no firm D call. Germline V gives CDR1 SGHKS, CDR2 YYEKEE (reference sequence). The V gene lost 0 bases and the J gene lost 5 bases, with 9 bases spanning the gap. This CDR3 comprises 14 residues. The CDR3 loop reads CASSLGARDQPQHF. CDR3 nucleotide sequence: TGTGCCAGCAGCTTGGGCGCGAGGGATCAGCCCCAGCATTTT.

This clone was seen a single time. This chain joins TRBV7-7 and TRBJ2-7, with a possible D match to TRBD2 (6 bases). Trimming removed 5 bases at V and 7 bases at J, with 21 bases between. The CDR3 is 15 residues long. CDR1 and CDR2 (germline): SSHAT, FNYEAQ (reference sequence). The CDR3 DNA reads as TGTGCCAGCAGCGCGGCCGGGACCCTCGGGGGAGAGCAGTACTTC. Its protein is CASSAAGTLGGEQYF.

This chain links TRBV25-1 with TRBJ2-7, with D hard to call. The CDR3 runs to 14 residues. V was cut by 5 bases and J by 2 bases, with 13 bases left in between. Germline lookup yields CDR1 MGHDK and CDR2 SYGVNS. The CDR3 loop is CASSPHPGPYEQYF. CDR3 DNA: TGTGCCAGCAGTCCGCACCCAGGTCCCTACGAGCAGTACTTC.

The chain recombines TRBV4-1 with TRBJ2-5, with D possibly being TRBD1 (5 bases). V lost 0 bases to trimming and J lost 4 bases, with 12 bases between them. The CDR3 spans 15 residues. The germline CDR1 and CDR2 sequences are MGHRA and YSYEKL. CDR3 amino acids: CASSQDSRARETQYF. The CDR3 bases are TGCGCCAGCAGCCAAGATAGCAGGGCCCGAGAGACCCAGTACTTC.

This sequence joins TRBV11-2 and TRBJ2-5; 7 bases map to TRBD1. Germline V gene lookup returns CDR1 SGHAT and CDR2 FQNNGV. The V gene end was trimmed by 4 bases and the J gene end by 4 bases; junction bases not matched to a gene: 9. The CDR3 length is 15 residues. CDR3 DNA: TGTGCCAGCAGCTCCCAGACAGGGTTGGGAGAGACCCAGTACTTC. Its translation: CASSSQTGLGETQYF.

V gene TRBV3-1 (or the pseudogene TRBV3-2) combines with J gene TRBJ2-6, with D unresolved. This CDR3 is 16 amino acids long. Germline loops: CDR1 LGHDT, CDR2 YNNKEL (reference sequence). V was cut by 0 bases and J by 0 bases, with 6 bases left in between. The CDR3 DNA sequence: TGTGCCAGCAGCCAAGAGAGAACCTCTGGGGCCAACGTCCTGACTTTC. Its protein is CASSQERTSGANVLTF.

This chain links TRBV20-1 with TRBJ1-3; TRBD1 is a possible D gene (5 bases). Trimming took 3 bases from V and 3 from J, leaving 12 bases between them. Germline V gene lookup returns CDR1 DFQATT and CDR2 SNEGSKA (reference sequence). This CDR3 is built from 14 residues. Written as DNA, the CDR3 is TGCAGTGCTAGTAAAGGGGCAGATGGAAACACCATATATTTT. It encodes CSASKGADGNTIYF.

The chain has TRBV28 and TRBJ2-7; 7 bases are a match to TRBD2. Germline CDR1 reads MDHEN; CDR2 reads SYDVKM. There are 13 residues in the CDR3. V lost 7 bases, J lost 2 bases, and 5 bases stayed unmatched. In nucleotides, the CDR3 is TGTGCCAGCAATGGGGGGGGAACCTACGAGCAGTACTTC. It is translated as CASNGGGTYEQYF.

This clone was seen more than once but under ten times. The chain recombines TRBV4-1 with TRBJ2-7; D perhaps matches TRBD2 (7 bases). Germline V lookup: CDR1 MGHRA, CDR2 YSYEKL. V was cut by 3 bases and J by 3 bases, with 15 bases left in between. The CDR3 extends over 15 amino acids. The CDR3 DNA reads TGCGCCAGCAGCCATGAGCAAGGGGGGGGCTACGAGCAGTACTTC. Its protein is CASSHEQGGGYEQYF.

The rearrangement joins TRBV7-9 to TRBJ2-7; tentatively, D is TRBD1 (6 bases). Germline lookup yields CDR1 SEHNR and CDR2 FQNEAQ (reference sequence). V lost 1 base and J 6 bases, leaving 13 bases between the germline ends. The CDR3 covers 14 residues. CDR3 loop: CASSLDRTVSEQYF. The CDR3 nucleotides are TGTGCCAGCAGCTTAGACAGGACAGTCTCCGAGCAGTACTTC.

V gene TRBV6-5 combines with J gene TRBJ1-1; D gene uncertain. V was cut by 6 bases and J by 4 bases, with 9 bases left in between. The germline V gene encodes CDR1 MNHEY and CDR2 SVGAGI. This CDR3 region has 12 residues. The CDR3 DNA follows: TGTGCCAGCAGGGGCCGGGGCACTGAAGCTTTCTTT. Translation gives CASRGRGTEAFF.

This clone was counted a single time. The chain carries TRBV18 and TRBJ2-1, with D tentatively TRBD2 (5 bases). V was shortened by 6 bases and J by 9 bases, with 18 bases between the two germline ends. Germline values: CDR1 KGHSH, CDR2 LQKENI. The CDR3 runs 14 residues. The CDR3 DNA reads as TGTGCCAGCTCCACCGACTTTCTCGGAGGTGAGCAGTTCTTC. The encoded protein is CASSTDFLGGEQFF.

The chain combines TRBV9 with TRBJ1-6; the match to TRBD1 covers 7 bases. The CDR3 totals 15 residues. The V gene's germline CDR1 is SGDLS and CDR2 YYNGEE. V shed 5 bases, J shed 6 bases, and the junction held 8 bases outside the gene matches. The CDR3 DNA reads as TGTGCCAGCAGTGAAACAGGGGCCGGTAATTCACCCCTCCACTTT. It is translated as CASSETGAGNSPLHF.

The chain carries TRBV6-5 and TRBJ1-2, with D hard to call. V lost 7 bases to trimming and J lost 8 bases, with 23 bases between them. The CDR3 runs to 15 residues. Germline values: CDR1 MNHEY, CDR2 SVGAGI. The CDR3 nucleotides read TGTGCCAGCATTGTGAGGACTAACCCTGAGCGGGGCTACACCTTC. Translating it yields CASIVRTNPERGYTF.

The chain employs TRBV6-5 and TRBJ1-4; D remains ambiguous. From germline, CDR1 is MNHEY and CDR2 SVGAGI. The CDR3 runs to 16 residues. Trimming took off 0 bases at V and 5 bases at J, with 13 bases between the two ends. For the CDR3, the DNA is TGTGCCAGCAGTTACTCGAGTGCCCGGAGAAATGAAAAACTGTTTTTT. The encoded protein is CASSYSSARRNEKLFF.

This clone appeared a few times. The rearrangement joins TRBV28 to TRBJ2-1; 9 bases line up with TRBD2. The CDR3 has 13 amino acids. V dropped 7 bases and J dropped 6; count of bases not matched to a gene: 4. CDR1 is MDHEN, CDR2 SYDVKM, per germline. The CDR3 DNA reads as TGTGCCAGCAATGGCGGGGGGGCCAATGAGCAGTTCTTC. Protein: CASNGGGANEQFF.

This clone was recorded once. The V and J genes are TRBV19 and TRBJ2-7; D might be TRBD1 (5 bases). The V end was cut by 4 bases, the J end by 4 bases, with 14 bases between. This CDR3 is built from 14 residues. Germline V gives CDR1 LNHDA, CDR2 SQIVND (reference sequence). CDR3 bases: TGTGCCAGTAGTAATCCAGGGCACACTTACGAGCAGTACTTC. This encodes CASSNPGHTYEQYF.

The chain uses TRBV7-9 and TRBJ1-6, with D tentatively TRBD1 (5 bases). V was clipped by 6 bases and J by 5 bases, with 11 bases between them. Germline loops: CDR1 SEHNR, CDR2 FQNEAQ (reference sequence). This CDR3 has 14 residues. The CDR3 bases are TGTGCCAGCAGGCGGGGCGGTGATAATTCACCCCTCCACTTT. Its protein product is CASRRGGDNSPLHF.

The V and J genes are TRBV3-1 (or the pseudogene TRBV3-2) and TRBJ2-5, with TRBD2 matching 9 bases. Germline V gene sequence: CDR1 LGHDT, CDR2 YNNKEL (reference sequence). The CDR3 length is 17 residues. J was trimmed by 4 bases and V by 4 bases; bases with no gene match: 13. CDR3 region: CASSPRPLAGGGETQYF. DNA of the CDR3: TGTGCCAGCAGCCCAAGACCACTTGCGGGGGGGGGAGAGACCCAGTACTTC.

V usage is TRBV7-9 and J usage is TRBJ1-5; unclear D gene. Germline V gives CDR1 SEHNR, CDR2 FQNEAQ (reference sequence). This CDR3 spans 13 amino acids. The V and J ends lost 5 bases and 6 bases respectively, with 11 bases between them. CDR3 in DNA: TGTGCCAGCAGCCTTGGAGGGAGTCAGCCCCAGCATTTT. Protein product: CASSLGGSQPQHF. Variable domain in full (rest from reference TRBV7-9 and TRBJ1-5): DTGVSQNPRHKITKRGQNVTFRCDPISEHNRLYWYRQTLGQGPEFLTYFQNEAQLEKSRLLSDRFSAERPKGSFSTLEIQRTEQGDSAMYLCASSLGGSQPQHFGDGTRLSIL.